Here is one T cell receptor beta chain with its context. These data are taken from a study of blood T cell repertoires in COVID-19. Study at large: Acute-phase and convalescent COVID-19 samples originated in the United States, Italy and Spain.

Only in-frame clones appear in the TCRdb table, and some are missing; sequencing was by immunoSEQ multiplex PCR. The sample carries roughly 280,000 clones, over 75% recorded once. Trimming removed 4 bases from V and 7 bases from J, with 11 bases in between. Germline assignment: CDR1 SQVTM and CDR2 ANQGSEA. CDR3 size: 13 residues. The sample consisted of peripheral blood. The TCR sequence derives from a woman aged 65 to 85 with acute or convalescent COVID-19. The rearrangement joins TRBV29-1 to TRBJ1-6; weak D call: TRBD1 (5 bases). This CDR3 is CSVGWGGNSPLHF. The CDR3 DNA is TGCAGCGTTGGCTGGGGGGGGAATTCACCCCTCCACTTT.